The rows below give T cell receptor beta chains drawn from one sample of a study of Ad26.COV2.S vaccination and SARS-CoV-2 variants. Only in-frame clones appear in the TCRdb table, and some are missing; sequencing was by immunoSEQ multiplex PCR. The sample has a few hundred thousand clones; 70% to 90% are singletons. The sequenced sample was peripheral blood, obtained in a trial of Ad26.COV2.S vaccine versus placebo. The origin of the receptors is a person aged 18 to 59 who received the Ad26.COV2.S COVID-19 vaccine or a placebo. Both conserved end residues are part of each CDR3. Each record gives: J gene, CDR3 length, clone size, V gene, D gene, CDR3 DNA, CDR3 protein. D genes are given only for firm matches. Expanded clones are given a class, and other clones once, few, many or no size at all.

J gene: TRBJ2-1
CDR3 length: 19
clone size: NA
V gene: TRBV19
D gene: TRBD2
CDR3 DNA: TGTGCCAGTAGTATCTCTTGGGTAGCGGGGGGCTACTCCTACAATGAGCAGTTCTTC
CDR3 protein: CASSISWVAGGYSYNEQFF

J gene: TRBJ2-2
CDR3 length: 16
clone size: NA
V gene: TRBV4-3
D gene: NA
CDR3 DNA: TGCGCCAGCAGCCAAGATTATGGCAGGTTGACCGGGGAGCTGTTTTTT
CDR3 protein: CASSQDYGRLTGELFF

J gene: TRBJ1-1
CDR3 length: 13
clone size: NA
V gene: TRBV4-1
D gene: NA
CDR3 DNA: TGCGCCAGCAGCCAAGGGGGATCCACTGAAGCTTTCTTT
CDR3 protein: CASSQGGSTEAFF

J gene: TRBJ2-7
CDR3 length: 15
clone size: NA
V gene: TRBV2
D gene: TRBD2
CDR3 DNA: TGTGCCAGCAGTGGCGGGGGAACCAGCTCCTACGAGCAGTACTTC
CDR3 protein: CASSGGGTSSYEQYF

J gene: TRBJ1-6
CDR3 length: 14
clone size: NA
V gene: TRBV18
D gene: TRBD1
CDR3 DNA: TGTGCCAGCTCAAGGGACAGCATAAATTCACCCCTCCACTTT
CDR3 protein: CASSRDSINSPLHF

J gene: TRBJ1-6
CDR3 length: 12
clone size: NA
V gene: TRBV27
D gene: NA
CDR3 DNA: TGTGCCAGCAGGGCGGCCAATTCACCCCTCCACTTT
CDR3 protein: CASRAANSPLHF

J gene: TRBJ1-5
CDR3 length: 15
clone size: NA
V gene: TRBV6-2/TRBV6-3
D gene: NA
CDR3 DNA: TGTGCCAGCAGCCTATTAGGAGGTACACTCCAGCCCCAGCATTTT
CDR3 protein: CASSLLGGTLQPQHF

J gene: TRBJ2-2
CDR3 length: 15
clone size: NA
V gene: TRBV11-2
D gene: NA
CDR3 DNA: TGTGCCAGCAGCTGGGGAAACGCGAACACCGGGGAGCTGTTTTTT
CDR3 protein: CASSWGNANTGELFF

J gene: TRBJ1-6
CDR3 length: 15
clone size: NA
V gene: TRBV5-1
D gene: NA
CDR3 DNA: TGCGCCAGCAGCTTGGTAGGGGACCGCATCTCACCCCTCCACTTT
CDR3 protein: CASSLVGDRISPLHF

J gene: TRBJ1-6
CDR3 length: 15
clone size: NA
V gene: TRBV4-2
D gene: TRBD1
CDR3 DNA: TGTGCCAGCAGCCCCATAGACAGGGGGCAATCACCCCTCCACTTT
CDR3 protein: CASSPIDRGQSPLHF

J gene: TRBJ1-5
CDR3 length: 15
clone size: once
V gene: TRBV20-1
D gene: NA
CDR3 DNA: TGCAGTGCTAGTTCCGGACAGAATAGCAATCAGCCCCAGCATTTT
CDR3 protein: CSASSGQNSNQPQHF

J gene: TRBJ1-5
CDR3 length: 14
clone size: few
V gene: TRBV30
D gene: NA
CDR3 DNA: TGTGCCTGGAGCAAAGGGTATAGCAATCAGCCCCAGCATTTT
CDR3 protein: CAWSKGYSNQPQHF

J gene: TRBJ2-7
CDR3 length: 14
clone size: once
V gene: TRBV6-5
D gene: TRBD2
CDR3 DNA: TGTGCCAGCGGGGAGCGGGGGCGATCCTACGAGCAGTACTTC
CDR3 protein: CASGERGRSYEQYF

J gene: TRBJ2-3
CDR3 length: 15
clone size: NA
V gene: TRBV4-3
D gene: TRBD2
CDR3 DNA: TGCGCCAGCAGCCAAGAATCTAGCGGGAGGGCGGCGCAGTATTTT
CDR3 protein: CASSQESSGRAAQYF

J gene: TRBJ1-5
CDR3 length: 14
clone size: NA
V gene: TRBV7-9
D gene: NA
CDR3 DNA: TGTGCCAGCAGCTTTAGTGGTTCGAATCAGCCCCAGCATTTT
CDR3 protein: CASSFSGSNQPQHF

J gene: TRBJ2-1
CDR3 length: 14
clone size: NA
V gene: TRBV9
D gene: NA
CDR3 DNA: TGTGCCAGCAGCGTAGCTATGGTTGGCAATGAGCAGTTCTTC
CDR3 protein: CASSVAMVGNEQFF

J gene: TRBJ2-7
CDR3 length: 16
clone size: once
V gene: TRBV2
D gene: TRBD1
CDR3 DNA: TGTGCCAGCAGTTCCGTGGACAGGGGACTTCGACTCGAGCAGTACTTC
CDR3 protein: CASSSVDRGLRLEQYF

J gene: TRBJ1-5
CDR3 length: 13
clone size: NA
V gene: TRBV6-5
D gene: NA
CDR3 DNA: TGTGCCAGCGGGGGTAGACGCAATCAGCCCCAGCATTTT
CDR3 protein: CASGGRRNQPQHF

J gene: TRBJ1-1
CDR3 length: 11
clone size: NA
V gene: TRBV20-1
D gene: NA
CDR3 DNA: TGCAGTGCTAGGGGGAACACTGAAGCTTTCTTT
CDR3 protein: CSARGNTEAFF